This T cell receptor (beta chain) derives from a study of T cell repertoires in ileal Crohn's disease. General observations from the study: Clonal expansions were more frequent in active smokers than non-smokers at surgery. All patients with clonality above 26.8% had endoscopic recurrence.

Per sample, around 500 nanograms of biopsy DNA were TCRB immunosequenced. Profiled with immunoSEQ multiplex PCR; TCRdb holds only in-frame clones, not every one. The table records roughly 5,000 clones, around 84% of them present only once. V was shortened by 3 bases and J by 5 bases, with 19 bases between the two germline ends. This CDR3 has 17 amino acids. Germline lookup yields CDR1 MDHEN and CDR2 SYDVKM. Worth noting for this clone: Its cognate antigen is unknown.

The sequencing input was ileal tissue. The J gene is TRBJ1-4, the V gene TRBV28; D not certain. This TCR derives from an adult with Crohn's disease. The CDR3 nucleotides are TGTGCCAGCAGTTTTATCGCCAGAACGTTAAAGAATGAAAAACTGTTTTTT. Amino acids: CASSFIARTLKNEKLFF.